This T cell receptor beta chain was captured in a study of tumor-infiltrating lymphocytes in glioblastoma multiforme (dated by TCRdb to about 2017). Broadly, across the study: To find out whether intratumoral genomic heterogeneity fosters TIL diversity, the study jointly investigated somatic mutations, TIL diversity and immune response activity. What the authors observed across the whole study: Generalizability is limited because the TCR and somatic mutation analysis included only one glioblastoma patient. T cells were not sorted into functional subsets, and such sorting was noted by the authors as a future improvement. Because T cells carry unequal numbers of TCR transcripts, RNA-based TCR sequencing may distort clone frequencies.

TCRB libraries were constructed from RNA through three rounds of nested multiplex PCR following a modified ARM-PCR protocol with multiple V-beta primers and a C-beta primer. Starting from 0.5 ug of total RNA, TCRB-specific cDNA was synthesized using ProtoScript II Reverse Transcriptase and a C-beta primer. The description of the TCRB libraries did not mention any unique molecular identifiers. The third PCR added barcodes and adapters over approximately 25 cycles with Deep VentR (exo-) polymerase, followed by gel purification of 250-500 bp bands. TCRB libraries were sequenced on an Illumina HiSeq 2500 with 250 bp paired-end reads. Turning to the authors' computational methods: Trimmomatic was used to clean reads, FLASH to merge reads, MiGEC to assign V, D and J segments, and VDJtools to perform the analysis. Repertoire diversity was quantified with the Shannon-Wiener diversity index calculated using VDJtools. TCRdb trimmed the raw reads at Q25, called clones with MiXCR and kept productive beta chains. For every CDR3 protein sequence, its rows merge into one entry that carries the most common genes and DNA. The V and J calls shown here were made by TCRdb, not taken from the authors' results. For this sample the table gives around 30,000 distinct CDR3 sequences, of which 50% to 75% were detected only once. The ten largest clones add up to approximately 35% of the sample.

This clonotype was seen more than once but under ten times. What antigen it recognizes has not been identified. The junction departs from the called germline gene at one end, perhaps through a read error. Including the terminal cysteine and phenylalanine, the CDR3 comprises 14 residues. Just the 42-base CDR3 DNA is kept, in frame starting at base 1. Via the germline V gene, CDR1 is SQVTM and CDR2 ANQGSEA. The AllPrep DNA/RNA mini kit was used to purify genomic DNA and total RNA at the same time from each of the ten or so tumor samples. OD 260/280 ratios above 1.9 and RNA integrity numbers above 6.5 were observed for all RNA.

This TCR derives from a male donor with glioblastoma. This receptor chain uses TRBV29-1 and TRBJ2-5; TRBD2 is possibly the D segment (5 matching bases). Source material: brain tumor tissue. CDR3 sequence: CSVRGKEPIEIQYF. The nucleotides are TGCAGCGTTCGAGGGAAGGAGCCGATAGAGATCCAGTACTTC.